Reported below is one TCR beta chain. As yet, its antigen is unknown. This sample is part of a study of cytomegalovirus exposure and HLA in healthy donors. Germline V gene lookup returns CDR1 SGHTA and CDR2 FQGNSA. V dropped 1 base and J dropped 0 bases, with 13 bases sitting between them. The CDR3 has 18 residues. The study, taken as a whole, reports: Some V segments (TRBV6-2 and TRBV6-3 among them) were excluded as indistinguishable. The records held CMV serostatus as the only immune exposure information.

With 60 Vbeta and 13 Jbeta primers, the PCR was carried out. TCRdb's table, derived via immunoSEQ multiplex PCR, lists solely in-frame clones and lacks some. The repertoire holds 90,000 to 100,000 clones, with 76% as singletons. The specimen sequenced was PBMCs. The chain uses TRBV7-2 and TRBJ1-6; D ambiguous. The source of this sequence is a man aged 35 to 55 in good health and CMV-seronegative. CDR3 DNA sequence: TGTGCCAGCAGCTTAGTAGCGCAGCGAAGCTCCTATAATTCACCCCTCCACTTT. It is translated as CASSLVAQRSSYNSPLHF.